This is a list of T cell receptor beta chains from one sample in a study of T cell clones after liver transplantation. Clones were sequenced by immunoSEQ multiplex PCR, and TCRdb holds only the in-frame ones, with some missing. The sample includes under 60,000 clones, roughly 70% of them seen just once. The specimen comprised CD4+ T cells from blood, sampled at the 22-month timepoint. The receptors were sampled from a human patient who received a liver transplant. The graft donor may account for some of the T cells. The CDR3 runs from the conserved cysteine through the conserved F or W. The order of the fields is J gene, D gene, clone size, V gene, CDR3 length, CDR3 protein, CDR3 DNA. A D gene is named only where the DNA matches it firmly. Size tells how often a clone was seen (once, few, many) or the class of an expanded clone, and some rows leave it out.

J gene: TRBJ2-2; D gene: -; clone size: -; V gene: TRBV7-7; CDR3 length: 15; CDR3 protein: CASSPSAVRTGELFF; CDR3 DNA: TGTGCCAGCAGCCCCTCAGCGGTTCGCACCGGGGAGCTGTTTTTT
J gene: TRBJ1-3; D gene: -; clone size: -; V gene: TRBV10-3; CDR3 length: 14; CDR3 protein: CAISEPTSGNTIYF; CDR3 DNA: TGTGCCATCAGTGAACCTACAAGTGGAAACACCATATATTTT
J gene: TRBJ2-1; D gene: -; clone size: -; V gene: TRBV14; CDR3 length: 12; CDR3 protein: CASSQEWAEQFF; CDR3 DNA: TGTGCCAGCAGCCAAGAATGGGCTGAGCAGTTCTTC
J gene: TRBJ1-5; D gene: TRBD1; clone size: -; V gene: TRBV2; CDR3 length: 12; CDR3 protein: CASRIGDREWHF; CDR3 DNA: TGTGCCAGCAGGATCGGGGACAGGGAATGGCATTTT
J gene: TRBJ2-1; D gene: -; clone size: few; V gene: TRBV5-1; CDR3 length: 15; CDR3 protein: CASSPGQTSYNEQFF; CDR3 DNA: TGCGCCAGCAGCCCAGGGCAGACCTCCTACAATGAGCAGTTCTTC
J gene: TRBJ1-5; D gene: -; clone size: -; V gene: TRBV6-1; CDR3 length: 16; CDR3 protein: CASSAPAIHSNQPQHF; CDR3 DNA: TGTGCCAGCAGTGCCCCAGCCATCCATAGCAATCAGCCCCAGCATTTT
J gene: TRBJ2-5; D gene: -; clone size: -; V gene: TRBV28; CDR3 length: 14; CDR3 protein: CATAFGGGGETQYF; CDR3 DNA: TGTGCCACCGCCTTTGGGGGGGGCGGAGAGACCCAGTACTTC
J gene: TRBJ1-1; D gene: TRBD1; clone size: -; V gene: TRBV27; CDR3 length: 16; CDR3 protein: CASDSGQGRVGTEAFF; CDR3 DNA: TGTGCCAGCGATAGCGGACAGGGAAGAGTTGGAACTGAAGCTTTCTTT
J gene: TRBJ1-2; D gene: -; clone size: -; V gene: TRBV20-1; CDR3 length: 11; CDR3 protein: CSARISHGYTF; CDR3 DNA: TGCAGTGCTAGGATCTCTCATGGCTACACCTTC
J gene: TRBJ1-2; D gene: -; clone size: -; V gene: TRBV5-1; CDR3 length: 14; CDR3 protein: CASSLAEGGRSYTF; CDR3 DNA: TGCGCCAGCAGCTTGGCCGAGGGGGGAAGAAGCTACACCTTC
J gene: TRBJ2-3; D gene: -; clone size: -; V gene: TRBV10-1; CDR3 length: 15; CDR3 protein: CASSEIWGGTDTQYF; CDR3 DNA: TGCGCCAGCAGTGAGATCTGGGGTGGCACAGATACGCAGTATTTT
J gene: TRBJ1-2; D gene: TRBD1; clone size: -; V gene: TRBV19; CDR3 length: 16; CDR3 protein: CASSSPRDRGNYGYTF; CDR3 DNA: TGTGCCAGTAGTTCCCCCCGGGACAGGGGGAACTATGGCTACACCTTC
J gene: TRBJ1-2; D gene: -; clone size: -; V gene: TRBV19; CDR3 length: 13; CDR3 protein: CASSPQGNYGYTF; CDR3 DNA: TGTGCCAGTAGCCCACAGGGTAACTATGGCTACACCTTC
J gene: TRBJ1-4; D gene: -; clone size: few; V gene: TRBV6-6; CDR3 length: 11; CDR3 protein: CASGFERQLFF; CDR3 DNA: TGTGCCAGCGGCTTTGAGAGGCAACTGTTTTTT
J gene: TRBJ2-3; D gene: -; clone size: -; V gene: TRBV19; CDR3 length: 13; CDR3 protein: CASSIGSADTQYF; CDR3 DNA: TGTGCCAGTAGTATAGGTTCGGCAGATACGCAGTATTTT
J gene: TRBJ1-2; D gene: TRBD1; clone size: -; V gene: TRBV28; CDR3 length: 15; CDR3 protein: CASSTRDRDGYGYTF; CDR3 DNA: TGTGCCAGCAGTACCCGGGACAGGGATGGGTATGGCTACACCTTC
J gene: TRBJ1-5; D gene: -; clone size: -; V gene: TRBV28; CDR3 length: 16; CDR3 protein: CASSLSRRRGNQPQHF; CDR3 DNA: TGTGCCAGCAGTTTATCCCGTCGACGAGGCAATCAGCCCCAGCATTTT
J gene: TRBJ2-1; D gene: TRBD2; clone size: -; V gene: TRBV5-1; CDR3 length: 17; CDR3 protein: CASSPPGLAGAYNEQFF; CDR3 DNA: TGCGCCAGCAGCCCCCCGGGACTAGCGGGGGCCTACAATGAGCAGTTCTTC
J gene: TRBJ1-3; D gene: -; clone size: few; V gene: TRBV7-2; CDR3 length: 16; CDR3 protein: CASSFERTPSGNTIYF; CDR3 DNA: TGTGCCAGCAGCTTCGAAAGGACACCCTCTGGAAACACCATATATTTT
J gene: TRBJ2-7; D gene: -; clone size: -; V gene: TRBV27; CDR3 length: 15; CDR3 protein: CASSPKQGSSYEQYF; CDR3 DNA: TGTGCCAGCAGTCCCAAACAGGGAAGCTCCTACGAGCAGTACTTC
J gene: TRBJ1-5; D gene: -; clone size: -; V gene: TRBV7-9; CDR3 length: 14; CDR3 protein: CASSFPGANQPQHF; CDR3 DNA: TGTGCCAGCAGCTTCCCGGGGGCGAATCAGCCCCAGCATTTT
J gene: TRBJ1-6; D gene: -; clone size: few; V gene: TRBV4-2; CDR3 length: 17; CDR3 protein: CASSQERGAGANSPLHF; CDR3 DNA: TGTGCCAGCAGCCAAGAGAGAGGTGCAGGGGCTAATTCACCCCTCCACTTT
J gene: TRBJ1-5; D gene: -; clone size: many; V gene: TRBV7-8; CDR3 length: 14; CDR3 protein: CASSPRTANQPQHF; CDR3 DNA: TGTGCCAGCAGCCCCCGCACAGCCAATCAGCCCCAGCATTTT
J gene: TRBJ2-2; D gene: TRBD1; clone size: -; V gene: TRBV5-5; CDR3 length: 18; CDR3 protein: CASSLDRPRTGLAGELFF; CDR3 DNA: TGTGCCAGCAGCTTGGATCGACCGCGGACAGGGCTCGCCGGGGAGCTGTTTTTT